This TCR beta chain was identified in a study of T-cell memory formation after mild COVID-19. Study summary: The TCR clusters were mostly specific to one donor.

TCRdb re-called the 5' RACE reads through MiXCR, storing one row per CDR3 protein. Here the sample spans 400,000 or so distinct CDR3 sequences, 20% being singletons. The CDR3 consists of 14 residues. V lost 0 bases to trimming and J lost 7 bases, with 12 bases between them. The germline V gene has CDR1 MNHEY and CDR2 SVGAGI. This chain uses TRBV6-5 with TRBJ1-1, with no clear D. The sample was PBMCs or a T cell subset sorted from them (not recorded which). The clonotype comes from an adult woman who had mild COVID-19 (a few samples of this study predate the infection). Cell type and time point are not known. In DNA, the CDR3 is TGTGCCAGCAGTTACTCCAGGATGACTTATGAAGCTTTCTTT. The encoded protein is CASSYSRMTYEAFF.